The TCR delta chain under discussion was sequenced for a study of gamma-delta chains in newborns, infants, children. Study in general: Microbial exposure reportedly drives polyclonal innate γδ T cell expansion after birth.

TCRdb repeated clone calling on the reads with CATT. Here the sample spans 13,000 to 15,000 delta-chain clones, roughly 7% being singletons. A few counts support this clone. This may stem from a read error, because a much larger clone lies one nucleotide away. This same CDR3 is encoded by further DNA sequences in the sample. Germline values: CDR1 GEAIGNYY, CDR2 EKD. The CDR3 loop spans 18 amino acids. The J gene is TRDJ3, the V gene TRDV2; 9 bases are a match to TRDD3. The receptor was isolated from a child who was a newborn, infant or young child, either healthy, febrile or measles-vaccinated (not recorded which). Sample: blood. The CDR3 protein is CACDTLGDSSWDTRQMFF. CDR3 DNA sequence: TGTGCCTGTGACACCTTGGGGGATAGCTCCTGGGACACCCGACAGATGTTCTTC.